These 15 T cell receptor beta chains were sequenced from one sample in a study of CD8 T cells in ankylosing spondylitis. TCRdb ran MiXCR on the 5' RACE reads and lists one entry per CDR3 protein. The sample includes under 200,000 distinct CDR3 sequences, roughly 13% seen only once; the top ten take approximately 10%. The sequenced sample consisted of blood, either unsorted or a sorted T cell fraction (not recorded which). These receptors were taken from a female donor with ankylosing spondylitis or in good health (not recorded which).

This clonotype was found many times. The V and J genes are TRBV5-5 and TRBJ1-2, with unresolved D. In germline, CDR1 is SGHKS, CDR2 YYEKEE (reference sequence). Trimming pared 0 bases from V and 7 bases from J, leaving 10 bases between. The CDR3 is 13 residues long. The CDR3 sequence is CASSLVDRSGYTF. In DNA, the CDR3 is TGTGCCAGCAGCTTGGTTGACCGAAGTGGCTACACCTTC.

At least ten counts were recorded for this clonotype. The rearrangement joins TRBV5-1 to TRBJ1-1, with D possibly being TRBD1 (6 bases). There are 14 residues in the CDR3. The germline V and J ends were trimmed by 0 bases and 8 bases, with 14 bases remaining between them. Germline V lookup: CDR1 SGHRS, CDR2 YFSETQ. CDR3 coding DNA: TGCGCCAGCAGCTTGGATGGGGGGGGCGCCGAAGCTTTCTTT. Amino acids: CASSLDGGGAEAFF.

This clonotype has a count of ten or more. The chain links TRBV20-1 to TRBJ1-2, with D hard to call. V was pared by 3 bases and J by 2 bases, with 7 bases between. The CDR3 has 12 amino acids. Germline V CDR1 and CDR2: DFQATT, SNEGSKA (reference sequence). The CDR3 DNA follows: TGCAGTGCTAGTCGGGAGAACTATGGCTACACCTTC. Protein product: CSASRENYGYTF.

With regard to this clonotype: A much larger clone lies a single base off, so this may be a read error. The chain is built from TRBV21-1 and TRBJ2-1; the table calls TRBD2, which could not be checked here. TRBV21-1 is recorded as a pseudogene. This CDR3 has 16 residues. The CDR3 is CASSKVREGIRNEQLF. The CDR3 coding sequence is TGTGCCAGCAGCAAAGTCCGGGAGGGGATTCGCAATGAGCAGCTCTTC.

A few counts support this clonotype. V usage is TRBV7-9 and J usage is TRBJ1-6, with D possibly TRBD1 on 5 matching bases. Between the trimmed V and J ends, which lost 2 bases and 7 bases, there was a span of 9 bases. CDR1 SEHNR and CDR2 FQNEAQ come from the germline V gene (reference sequence). This CDR3 is built from 14 residues. The CDR3: CASSLMGDNSPLHF. CDR3 bases: TGTGCCAGCAGCTTAATGGGGGACAATTCACCCCTCCACTTT.

Worth noting for this clonotype: This may be a read error: a much more frequent sequence differs by one nucleotide. The chain has TRBV5-1 and TRBJ2-1; 8 positions match TRBD2. This CDR3 is 15 amino acids long. CDR1 and CDR2 (germline): SGHRS, YFSETQ. CDR3 in DNA: TGCGCCAGCAGCTCGGAGCGGGAGACTTACAATGGGCAGTTCTTC. It yields the protein CASSSERETYNGQFF.

This clonotype was seen ten or more times. The chain uses TRBV27 and TRBJ2-3; 9 positions match TRBD2. The CDR3 has 15 amino acids. After removal of 6 bases from V and 3 bases from J, the junction contained 7 bases not matched to a gene. CDR1 is MNHEY and CDR2 is SMNVEV in the germline V gene (reference sequence). The CDR3 reads CASRRSGSGTDTQYF. CDR3 sequence (DNA): TGTGCCAGCAGACGTAGCGGGAGTGGGACAGATACGCAGTATTTT.

At least ten counts were recorded for this clonotype. The gene calls are TRBV28 and TRBJ2-7; 10 bases match TRBD2. The germline CDR1 and CDR2 sequences are MDHEN and SYDVKM. V was pared by 2 bases and J by 1 base, with 2 bases of the junction left unmatched. The CDR3 loop spans 15 amino acids. The CDR3 DNA reads as TGTGCCAGCAGTTTAGGGACTAGCGATTCCTACGAGCAGTACTTC. Protein: CASSLGTSDSYEQYF.

This clonotype has a handful of counts. The chain employs TRBV20-1 and TRBJ1-2; weak D call: TRBD1 (5 bases). This CDR3 is 14 amino acids long. CDR1 and CDR2 from the germline V gene are DFQATT and SNEGSKA (reference sequence). Trimming took 6 bases from V and 6 from J, leaving 20 bases between them. CDR3 region: CSATGTEEPNGYTF. CDR3 DNA sequence: TGCAGTGCAACCGGGACGGAAGAACCTAATGGCTACACCTTC.

This clonotype was recorded many times. The chain has TRBV11-3 and TRBJ2-7, with 10 bases identical to TRBD2. The ends lost 4 bases at V and 2 bases at J; junction bases unmatched: 5. Germline-derived CDR1 and CDR2 are SGHNT and YENEEA. This CDR3 has 15 residues. CDR3 sequence reads: CASSYGLAATYEQYF. As DNA, the CDR3 is TGTGCCAGCAGCTACGGACTAGCGGCCACCTACGAGCAGTACTTC.

The rearrangement uses TRBV30 and TRBJ1-4; D not certain. V gave up 0 bases and J gave up 3 bases, with 5 bases separating them. CDR3 size: 13 residues. The germline gives CDR1 GTSNPN, CDR2 SVGIG (reference sequence). The CDR3 sequence: CAWSVPPNEKLFF. The CDR3, as DNA: TGTGCCTGGAGTGTACCCCCTAATGAAAAACTGTTTTTT.

This clonotype was picked up a small number of times. This CDR3 is CAISGQFYEQYF. CDR3 bases: TGTGCCATCAGTGGACAATTCTACGAGCAGTACTTC. The rearrangement uses TRBV10-3 and TRBJ2-7; D not resolved. The ends were cut back, 4 bases at V and 3 bases at J, with 7 bases in the middle. The CDR3 is made up of 12 amino acids. The germline V gene encodes CDR1 ENHRY and CDR2 SYGVKD.

The sample holds many counts of this clonotype. This sequence joins TRBV12-3 or TRBV12-4 and TRBJ1-1, with TRBD1 as a possible D gene (6 bases). V was trimmed by 6 bases and J by 5 bases, leaving 10 bases between them. This CDR3 region has 12 residues. The CDR3 is CASSGDRTEAFF. CDR3 coding DNA: TGTGCCAGCAGCGGAGACAGGACTGAAGCTTTCTTT.

This clonotype was detected many times. J is TRBJ2-7 and V is TRBV20-1; 9 nucleotides match TRBD1. The ends lost 5 bases at V and 3 bases at J; junction bases unmatched: 5. The CDR3 sequence is 13 residues long. The germline V gene encodes CDR1 DFQATT and CDR2 SNEGSKA (reference sequence). The CDR3 sequence: CSALPGQGYEQYF. CDR3 nucleotide sequence: TGCAGTGCTCTACCGGGACAGGGCTACGAGCAGTACTTC.

This clonotype was observed at least ten times. The chain is built from TRBV3-1 and TRBJ1-5, with D unresolved. The CDR3 runs to 13 residues. V lost 5 bases and J lost 9, with 14 bases in between. Germline CDR1 LGHDT, CDR2 YNNKEL (reference sequence). The CDR3 DNA follows: TGTGCCAGCAGCTTAGAGGGAAGTGTGCCCCAGCATTTT. Its translation is CASSLEGSVPQHF.